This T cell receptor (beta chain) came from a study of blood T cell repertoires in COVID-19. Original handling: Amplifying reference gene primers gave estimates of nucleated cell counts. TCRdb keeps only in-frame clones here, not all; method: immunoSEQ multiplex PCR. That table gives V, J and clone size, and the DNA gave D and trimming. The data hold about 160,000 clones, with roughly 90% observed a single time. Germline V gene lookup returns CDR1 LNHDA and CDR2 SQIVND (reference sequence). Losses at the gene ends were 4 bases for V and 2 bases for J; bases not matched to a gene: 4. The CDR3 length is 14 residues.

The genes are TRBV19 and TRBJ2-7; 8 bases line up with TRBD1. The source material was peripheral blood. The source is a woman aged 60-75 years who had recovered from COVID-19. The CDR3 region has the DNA TGTGCCAGTAGTACCGGGACAGGACCCTACGAGCAGTACTTC. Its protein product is CASSTGTGPYEQYF.